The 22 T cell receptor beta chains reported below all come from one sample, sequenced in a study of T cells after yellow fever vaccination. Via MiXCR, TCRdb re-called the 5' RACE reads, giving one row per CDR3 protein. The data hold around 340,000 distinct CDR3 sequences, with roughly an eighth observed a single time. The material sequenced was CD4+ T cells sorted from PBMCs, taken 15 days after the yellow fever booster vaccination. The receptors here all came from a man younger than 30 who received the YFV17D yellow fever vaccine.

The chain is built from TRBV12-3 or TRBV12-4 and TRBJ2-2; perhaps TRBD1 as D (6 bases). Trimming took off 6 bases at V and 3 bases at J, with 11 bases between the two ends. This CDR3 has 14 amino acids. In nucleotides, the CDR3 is TGTGCCAGCAGGGACAGACTCGACACCGGGGAGCTGTTTTTT. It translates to CASRDRLDTGELFF.

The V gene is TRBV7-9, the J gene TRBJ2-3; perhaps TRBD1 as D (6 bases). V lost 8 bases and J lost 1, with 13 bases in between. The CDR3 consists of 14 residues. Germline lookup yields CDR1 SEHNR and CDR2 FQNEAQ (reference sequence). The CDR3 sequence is CASHTGQGTDTQYF. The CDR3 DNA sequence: TGTGCCAGCCATACAGGGCAGGGCACAGATACGCAGTATTTT.

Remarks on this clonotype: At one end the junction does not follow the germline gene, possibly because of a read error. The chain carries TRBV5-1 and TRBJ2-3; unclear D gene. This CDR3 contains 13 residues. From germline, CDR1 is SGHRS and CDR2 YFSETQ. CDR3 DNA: TGCACCAGCAGCTTGATAAGCACAGATACGCAGTATTTT. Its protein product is CTSSLISTDTQYF.

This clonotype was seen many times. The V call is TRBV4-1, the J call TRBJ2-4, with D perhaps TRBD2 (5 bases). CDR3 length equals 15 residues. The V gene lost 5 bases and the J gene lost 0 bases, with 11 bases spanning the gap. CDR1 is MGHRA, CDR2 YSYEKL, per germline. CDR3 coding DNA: TGCGCCAGCAGCATTCGGACTGGAGCCAAAAACATTCAGTACTTC. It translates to CASSIRTGAKNIQYF.

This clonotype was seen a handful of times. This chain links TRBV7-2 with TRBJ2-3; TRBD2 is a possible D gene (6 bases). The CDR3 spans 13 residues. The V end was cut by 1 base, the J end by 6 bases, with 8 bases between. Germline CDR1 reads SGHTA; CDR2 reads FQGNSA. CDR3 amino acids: CASSLVAADTQYF. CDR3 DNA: TGTGCCAGCAGCTTAGTAGCGGCGGATACGCAGTATTTT.

CDR3 amino acids: CAISRAREDTEAFF. The CDR3 nucleotides are TGTGCCATCAGTAGGGCCAGGGAGGACACTGAAGCTTTCTTT. V gene TRBV10-3 combines with J gene TRBJ1-1, with a possible D match to TRBD1 (5 bases). The V and J ends lost 5 bases and 3 bases respectively, with 13 bases between them. The CDR3 covers 14 residues. Germline CDR1 is ENHRY and CDR2 is SYGVKD.

DNA of the CDR3: TGTGCCAGCAGCTTACGCAGGGATTCACCCCTCCACTTT. Protein product: CASSLRRDSPLHF. V is TRBV7-9 and J is TRBJ1-6, with D tentatively TRBD1 (5 bases). This CDR3 spans 13 amino acids. Trimming left V 2 bases short and J 8 bases short, with 7 bases between. The V gene's germline CDR1 is SEHNR and CDR2 FQNEAQ (reference sequence). The full variable domain, rest sourced from reference TRBV7-9 and TRBJ1-6, is DTGVSQNPRHKITKRGQNVTFRCDPISEHNRLYWYRQTLGQGPEFLTYFQNEAQLEKSRLLSDRFSAERPKGSFSTLEIQRTEQGDSAMYLCASSLRRDSPLHFGNGTRLTVT.

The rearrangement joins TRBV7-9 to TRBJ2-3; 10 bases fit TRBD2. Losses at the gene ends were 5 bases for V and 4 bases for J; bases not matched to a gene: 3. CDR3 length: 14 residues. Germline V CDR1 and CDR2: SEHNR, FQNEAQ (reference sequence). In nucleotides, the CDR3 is TGTGCCAGCAGCCGCAGCGGGGGGGCAGATACGCAGTATTTT. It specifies CASSRSGGADTQYF.

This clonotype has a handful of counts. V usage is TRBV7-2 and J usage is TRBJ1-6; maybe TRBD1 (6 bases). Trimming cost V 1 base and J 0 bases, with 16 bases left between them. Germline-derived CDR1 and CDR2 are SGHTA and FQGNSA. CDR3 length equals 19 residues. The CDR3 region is CASSLESRGGTSYNSPLHF. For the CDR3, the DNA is TGTGCCAGCAGCTTAGAGAGCAGGGGAGGAACCTCCTATAATTCACCCCTCCACTTT.

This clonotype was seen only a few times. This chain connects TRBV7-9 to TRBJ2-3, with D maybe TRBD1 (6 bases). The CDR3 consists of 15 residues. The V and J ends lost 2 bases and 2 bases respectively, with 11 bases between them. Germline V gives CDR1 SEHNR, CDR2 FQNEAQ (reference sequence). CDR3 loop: CASSLRGTTTDTQYF. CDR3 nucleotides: TGTGCCAGCAGCTTAAGGGGGACAACCACAGATACGCAGTATTTT.

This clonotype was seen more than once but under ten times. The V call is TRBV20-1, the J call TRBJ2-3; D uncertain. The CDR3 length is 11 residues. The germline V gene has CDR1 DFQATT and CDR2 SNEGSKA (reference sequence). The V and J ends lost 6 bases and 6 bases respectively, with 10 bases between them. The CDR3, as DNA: TGCAGTGCCTCAGCCTGGGATACGCAGTATTTT. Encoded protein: CSASAWDTQYF.

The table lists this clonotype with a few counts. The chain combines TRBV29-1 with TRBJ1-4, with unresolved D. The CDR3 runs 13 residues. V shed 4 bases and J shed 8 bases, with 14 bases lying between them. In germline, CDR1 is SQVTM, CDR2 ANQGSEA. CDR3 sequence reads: CSVAVPAGEKLFF. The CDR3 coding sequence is TGCAGCGTTGCGGTCCCGGCCGGGGAAAAACTGTTTTTT.

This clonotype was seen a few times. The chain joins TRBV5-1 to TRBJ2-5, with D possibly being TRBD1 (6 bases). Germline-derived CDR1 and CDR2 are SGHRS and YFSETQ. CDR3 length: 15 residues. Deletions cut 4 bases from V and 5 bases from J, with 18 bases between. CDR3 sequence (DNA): TGCGCCAGCAGCCCCCTCCGGGACATCCGGGAGACCCAGTACTTC. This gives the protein CASSPLRDIRETQYF.

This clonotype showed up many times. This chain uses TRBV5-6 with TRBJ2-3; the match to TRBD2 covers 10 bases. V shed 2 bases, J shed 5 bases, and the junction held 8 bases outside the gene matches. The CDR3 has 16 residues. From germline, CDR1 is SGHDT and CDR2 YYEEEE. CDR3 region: CASSFRLAGAEDTQYF. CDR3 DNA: TGTGCCAGCAGCTTCCGCCTAGCGGGGGCCGAAGATACGCAGTATTTT.

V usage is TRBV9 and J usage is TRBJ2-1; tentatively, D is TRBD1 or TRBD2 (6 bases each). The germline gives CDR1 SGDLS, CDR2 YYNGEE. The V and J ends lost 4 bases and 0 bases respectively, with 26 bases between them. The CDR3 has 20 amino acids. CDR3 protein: CASSIGGNLRGPSSYNEQFF. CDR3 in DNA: TGTGCCAGCAGCATCGGAGGGAATCTCCGGGGGCCGAGCTCCTACAATGAGCAGTTCTTC.

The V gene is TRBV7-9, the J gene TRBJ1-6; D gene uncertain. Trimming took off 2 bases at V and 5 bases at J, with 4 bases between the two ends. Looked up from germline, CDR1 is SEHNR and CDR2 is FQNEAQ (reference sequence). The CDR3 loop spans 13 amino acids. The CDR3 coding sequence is TGTGCCAGCAGCTTAAGGCATAATTCACCCCTCCACTTT. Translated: CASSLRHNSPLHF.

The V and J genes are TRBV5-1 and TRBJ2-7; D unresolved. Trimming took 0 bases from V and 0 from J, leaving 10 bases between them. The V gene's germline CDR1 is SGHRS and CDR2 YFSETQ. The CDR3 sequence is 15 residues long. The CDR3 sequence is CASSLADSSSYEQYF. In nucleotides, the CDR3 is TGCGCCAGCAGCTTGGCGGATTCCAGCTCCTACGAGCAGTACTTC.

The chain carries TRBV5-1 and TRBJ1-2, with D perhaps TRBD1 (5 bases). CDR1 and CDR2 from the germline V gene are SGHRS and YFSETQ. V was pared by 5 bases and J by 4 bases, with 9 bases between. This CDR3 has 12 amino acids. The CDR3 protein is CASRGDFYGYTF. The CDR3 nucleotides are TGCGCCAGCAGGGGGGATTTCTATGGCTACACCTTC.

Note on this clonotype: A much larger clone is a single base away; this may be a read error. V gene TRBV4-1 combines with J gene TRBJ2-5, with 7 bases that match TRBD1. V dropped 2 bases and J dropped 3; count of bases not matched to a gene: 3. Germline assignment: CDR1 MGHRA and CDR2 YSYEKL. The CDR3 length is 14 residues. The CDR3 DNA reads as TGCGCCAGCAGCCAAAACAGGGGAAAAGAGACCCAGTACTTC. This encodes CASSQNRGKETQYF.

The CDR3 coding sequence is TGTGCCAGCAGTTTGGGAGAAAGGGGGGGCTCCTACGAGCAGTACTTC. This translates into CASSLGERGGSYEQYF. The chain links TRBV6-6 to TRBJ2-7; tentatively, D is TRBD2 (7 bases). The V and J ends lost 4 bases and 0 bases respectively, with 16 bases between them. In germline, CDR1 is MNHNY, CDR2 SVGAGI (reference sequence). The CDR3 covers 16 residues.

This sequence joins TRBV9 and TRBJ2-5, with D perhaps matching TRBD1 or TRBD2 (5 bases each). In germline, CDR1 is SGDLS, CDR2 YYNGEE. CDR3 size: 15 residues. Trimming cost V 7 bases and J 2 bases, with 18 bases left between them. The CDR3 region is CASSPGTVEQETQYF. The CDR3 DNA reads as TGTGCCAGCTCCCCCGGGACGGTGGAACAAGAGACCCAGTACTTC.

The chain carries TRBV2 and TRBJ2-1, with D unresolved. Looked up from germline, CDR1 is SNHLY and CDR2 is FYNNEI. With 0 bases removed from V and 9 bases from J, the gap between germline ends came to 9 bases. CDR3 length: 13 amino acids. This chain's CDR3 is CASSEAAAAEQFF. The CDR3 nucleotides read TGTGCCAGCAGTGAAGCTGCGGCGGCTGAGCAGTTCTTC.